This T cell receptor beta chain is drawn from a study of T cell responses to AZD1222 COVID-19 vaccine. This CDR3 is 17 amino acids long. V lost 2 bases and J 6 bases, leaving 21 bases between the germline ends. CDR1 SGDLS and CDR2 YYNGEE come from the germline V gene. Here immunoSEQ multiplex PCR was the method, and the copy in TCRdb shows in-frame clones only, minus some. This sample has fewer than 150,000 clones, with about 86% found just once. The receptor comes from an adult in good health. The rearrangement uses TRBV9 and TRBJ2-1; tentatively, D is TRBD2 (6 bases). The sample in question was peripheral blood, obtained on day 0 of AZD1222 vaccination. CDR3 sequence reads: CASSVDLGGGLLNEQFF. CDR3 nucleotide sequence: TGTGCCAGCAGCGTGGACCTCGGGGGAGGCCTCCTCAATGAGCAGTTCTTC.